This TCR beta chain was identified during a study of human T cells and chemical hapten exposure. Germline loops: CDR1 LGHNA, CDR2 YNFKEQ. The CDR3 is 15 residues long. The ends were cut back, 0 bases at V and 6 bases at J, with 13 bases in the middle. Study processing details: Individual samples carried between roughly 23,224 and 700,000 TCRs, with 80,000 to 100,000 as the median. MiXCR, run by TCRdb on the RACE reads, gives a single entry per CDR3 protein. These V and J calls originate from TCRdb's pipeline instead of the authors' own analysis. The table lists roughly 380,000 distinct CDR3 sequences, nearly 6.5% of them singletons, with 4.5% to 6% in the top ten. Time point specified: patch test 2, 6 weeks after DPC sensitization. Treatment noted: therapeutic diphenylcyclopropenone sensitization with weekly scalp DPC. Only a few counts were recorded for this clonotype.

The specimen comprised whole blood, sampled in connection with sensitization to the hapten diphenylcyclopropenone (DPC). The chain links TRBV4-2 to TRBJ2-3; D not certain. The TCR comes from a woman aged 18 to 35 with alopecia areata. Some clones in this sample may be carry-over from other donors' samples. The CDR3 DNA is TGTGCCAGCAGCCAAGAAGGCCAGTCTGTGGATACGCAGTATTTT. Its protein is CASSQEGQSVDTQYF.